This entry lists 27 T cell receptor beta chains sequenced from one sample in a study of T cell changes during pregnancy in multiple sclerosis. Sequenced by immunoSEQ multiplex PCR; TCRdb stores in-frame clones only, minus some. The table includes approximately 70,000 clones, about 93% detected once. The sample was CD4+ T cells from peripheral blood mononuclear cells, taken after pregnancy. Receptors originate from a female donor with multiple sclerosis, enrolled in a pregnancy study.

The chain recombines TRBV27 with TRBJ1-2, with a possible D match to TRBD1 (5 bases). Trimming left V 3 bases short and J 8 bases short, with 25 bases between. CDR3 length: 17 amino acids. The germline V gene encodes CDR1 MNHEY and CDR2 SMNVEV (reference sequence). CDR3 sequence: CASSFGGRAPGGEGYTF. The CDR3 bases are TGTGCCAGCAGTTTTGGGGGACGGGCCCCCGGGGGAGAGGGCTACACCTTC.

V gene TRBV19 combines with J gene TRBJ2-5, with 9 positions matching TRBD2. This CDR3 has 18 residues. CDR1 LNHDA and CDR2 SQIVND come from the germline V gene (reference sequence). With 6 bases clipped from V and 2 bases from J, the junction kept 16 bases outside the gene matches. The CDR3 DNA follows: TGTGCCAGTAGCCGATGGGGACTAGCCCCAATCTTACAAGAGACCCAGTACTTC. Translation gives CASSRWGLAPILQETQYF.

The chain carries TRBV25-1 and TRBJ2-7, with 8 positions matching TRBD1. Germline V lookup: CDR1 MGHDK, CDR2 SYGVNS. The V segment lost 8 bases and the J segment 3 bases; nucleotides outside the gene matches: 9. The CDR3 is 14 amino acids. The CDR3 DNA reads TGTGCCAGCCGCTGGACAGGGTTGGACTACGAGCAGTACTTC. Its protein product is CASRWTGLDYEQYF.

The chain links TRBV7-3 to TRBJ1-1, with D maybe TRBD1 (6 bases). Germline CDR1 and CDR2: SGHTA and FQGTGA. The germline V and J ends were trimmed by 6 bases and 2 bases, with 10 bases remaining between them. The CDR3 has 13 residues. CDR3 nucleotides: TGTGCCAGCAGTTTACAGGGAAACACTGAAGCTTTCTTT. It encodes CASSLQGNTEAFF.

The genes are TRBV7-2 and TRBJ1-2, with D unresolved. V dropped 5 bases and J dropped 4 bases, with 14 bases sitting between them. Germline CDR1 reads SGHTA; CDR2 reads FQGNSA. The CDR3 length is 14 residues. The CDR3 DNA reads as TGTGCCAGCAGCCCTCGAGGGAGTCGCTATGGCTACACCTTC. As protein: CASSPRGSRYGYTF. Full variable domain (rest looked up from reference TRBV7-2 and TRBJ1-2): GAGVSQSPSNKVTEKGKDVELRCDPISGHTALYWYRQSLGQGLEFLIYFQGNSAPDKSGLPSDRFSAERTGGSVSTLTIQRTQQEDSAVYLCASSPRGSRYGYTFGSGTRLTVV.

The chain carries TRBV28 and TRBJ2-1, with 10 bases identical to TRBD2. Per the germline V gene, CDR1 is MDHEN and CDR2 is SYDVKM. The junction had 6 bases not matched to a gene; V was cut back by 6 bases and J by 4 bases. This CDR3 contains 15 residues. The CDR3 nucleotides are TGTGCCAGCAGAACTAGCGGGGTCCTTTACAATGAGCAGTTCTTC. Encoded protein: CASRTSGVLYNEQFF.

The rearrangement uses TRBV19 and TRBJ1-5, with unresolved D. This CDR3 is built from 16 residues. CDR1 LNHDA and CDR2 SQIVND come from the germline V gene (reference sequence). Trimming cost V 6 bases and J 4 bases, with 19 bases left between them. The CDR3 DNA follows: TGTGCCAGTAGGATGACCAGTGGAGGCTTGAATCAGCCCCAGCATTTT. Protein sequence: CASRMTSGGLNQPQHF.

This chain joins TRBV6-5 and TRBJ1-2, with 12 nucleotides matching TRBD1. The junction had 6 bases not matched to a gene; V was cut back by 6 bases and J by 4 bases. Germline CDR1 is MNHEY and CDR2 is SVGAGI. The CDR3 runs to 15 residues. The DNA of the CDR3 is TGTGCCAGCAGCCAGCCGGGACAGGGGGCCTATGGCTACACCTTC. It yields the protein CASSQPGQGAYGYTF.

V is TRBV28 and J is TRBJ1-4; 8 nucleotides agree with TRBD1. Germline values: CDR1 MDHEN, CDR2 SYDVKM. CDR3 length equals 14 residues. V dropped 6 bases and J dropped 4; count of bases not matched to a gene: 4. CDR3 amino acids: CASRTGGSNEKLFF. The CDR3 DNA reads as TGTGCCAGCAGAACAGGGGGGAGTAATGAAAAACTGTTTTTT.

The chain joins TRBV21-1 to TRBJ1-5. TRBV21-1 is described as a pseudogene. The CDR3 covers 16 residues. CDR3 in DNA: TGTGCCAGCAGCGCAGCGGGTGTGAAGAGCAATCAGCCCCAGCATTTT. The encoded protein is CASSAAGVKSNQPQHF.

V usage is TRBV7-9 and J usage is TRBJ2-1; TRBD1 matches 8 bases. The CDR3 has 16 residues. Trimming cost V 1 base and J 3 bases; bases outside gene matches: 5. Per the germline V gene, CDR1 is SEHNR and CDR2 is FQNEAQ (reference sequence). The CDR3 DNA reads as TGTGCCAGCAGCTTAGGACAGGGGCGCCGCTACAATGAGCAGTTCTTC. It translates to CASSLGQGRRYNEQFF.

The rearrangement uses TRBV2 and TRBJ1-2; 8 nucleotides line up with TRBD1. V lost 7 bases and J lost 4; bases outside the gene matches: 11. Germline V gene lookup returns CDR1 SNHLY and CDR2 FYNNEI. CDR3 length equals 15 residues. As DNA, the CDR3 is TGTGCCAGCACATATACTAGAGGGACAGGCTATGGCTACACCTTC. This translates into CASTYTRGTGYGYTF.

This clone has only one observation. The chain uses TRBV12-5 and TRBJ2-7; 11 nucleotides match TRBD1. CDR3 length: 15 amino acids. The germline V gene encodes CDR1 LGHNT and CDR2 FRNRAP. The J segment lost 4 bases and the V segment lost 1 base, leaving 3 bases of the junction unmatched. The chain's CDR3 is CASGLGDRGFYEQYF. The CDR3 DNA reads TGTGCTAGTGGTTTGGGGGACAGGGGGTTTTACGAGCAGTACTTC.

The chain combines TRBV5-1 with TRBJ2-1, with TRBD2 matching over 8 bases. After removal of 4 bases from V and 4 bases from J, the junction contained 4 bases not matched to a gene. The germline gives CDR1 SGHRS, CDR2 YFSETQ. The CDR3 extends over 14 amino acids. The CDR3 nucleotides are TGCGCCAGCAGCACGGGGGGGGTATACAATGAGCAGTTCTTC. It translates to CASSTGGVYNEQFF.

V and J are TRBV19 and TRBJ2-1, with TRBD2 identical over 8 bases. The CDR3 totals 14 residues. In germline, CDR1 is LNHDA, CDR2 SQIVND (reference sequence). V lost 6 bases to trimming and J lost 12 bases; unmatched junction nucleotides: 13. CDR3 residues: CASSSTSAYIGQFF. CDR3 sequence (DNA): TGTGCCAGTAGCTCGACTAGCGCATATATTGGGCAGTTCTTC.

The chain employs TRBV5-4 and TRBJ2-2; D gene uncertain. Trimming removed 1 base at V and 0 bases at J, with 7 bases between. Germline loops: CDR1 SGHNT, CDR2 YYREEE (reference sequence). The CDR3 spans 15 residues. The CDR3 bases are TGTGCCAGCAGCTTGATTTCAGCGAACACCGGGGAGCTGTTTTTT. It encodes CASSLISANTGELFF.

The CDR3 is CASHTGFGLGGTQYF. In nucleotides, the CDR3 is TGCGCCAGCCACACCGGATTCGGACTAGGGGGGACCCAGTACTTC. The chain combines TRBV5-1 with TRBJ2-5; a possible D gene is TRBD2 (7 bases). CDR1 is SGHRS, CDR2 YFSETQ, per germline. Trimming pared 7 bases from V and 7 bases from J, leaving 23 bases between. The CDR3 consists of 15 residues.

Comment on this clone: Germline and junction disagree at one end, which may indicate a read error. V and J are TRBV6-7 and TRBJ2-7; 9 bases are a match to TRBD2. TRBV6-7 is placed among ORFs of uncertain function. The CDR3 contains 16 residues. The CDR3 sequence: CNTYHLLAGITCEQYF. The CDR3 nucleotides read TGCAATACCTATCATCTGCTAGCGGGAATAACGTGCGAGCAGTACTTC.

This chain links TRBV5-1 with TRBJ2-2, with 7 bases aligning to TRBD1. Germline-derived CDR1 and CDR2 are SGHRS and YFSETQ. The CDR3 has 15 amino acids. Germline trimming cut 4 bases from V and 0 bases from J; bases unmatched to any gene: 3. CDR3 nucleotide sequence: TGCGCCAGCAGCGTGGACAGGTCGAACACCGGGGAGCTGTTTTTT. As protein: CASSVDRSNTGELFF.

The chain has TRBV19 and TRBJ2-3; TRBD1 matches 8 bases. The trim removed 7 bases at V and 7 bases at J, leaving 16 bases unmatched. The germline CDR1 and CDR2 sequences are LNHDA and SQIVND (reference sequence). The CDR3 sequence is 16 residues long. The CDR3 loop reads CASTLSARGHWNTQYF. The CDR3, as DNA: TGTGCCAGTACCCTGTCTGCCAGGGGGCATTGGAATACGCAGTATTTT.

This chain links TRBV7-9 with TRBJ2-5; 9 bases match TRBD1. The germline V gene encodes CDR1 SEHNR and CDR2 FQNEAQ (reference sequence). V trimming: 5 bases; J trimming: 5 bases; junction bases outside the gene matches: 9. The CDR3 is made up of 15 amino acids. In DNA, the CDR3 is TGTGCCAGCAGCACGCCAGGACAGGGGTGGGAGACCCAGTACTTC. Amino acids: CASSTPGQGWETQYF. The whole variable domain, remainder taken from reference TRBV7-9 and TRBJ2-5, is DTGVSQNPRHKITKRGQNVTFRCDPISEHNRLYWYRQTLGQGPEFLTYFQNEAQLEKSRLLSDRFSAERPKGSFSTLEIQRTEQGDSAMYLCASSTPGQGWETQYFGPGTRLLVL.

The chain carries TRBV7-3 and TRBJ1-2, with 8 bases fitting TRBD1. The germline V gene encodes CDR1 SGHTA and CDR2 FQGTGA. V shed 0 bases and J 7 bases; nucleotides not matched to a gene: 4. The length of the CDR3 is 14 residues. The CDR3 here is CASSLTGQGGGYTF. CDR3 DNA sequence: TGTGCCAGCAGCTTAACCGGACAGGGAGGTGGCTACACCTTC.

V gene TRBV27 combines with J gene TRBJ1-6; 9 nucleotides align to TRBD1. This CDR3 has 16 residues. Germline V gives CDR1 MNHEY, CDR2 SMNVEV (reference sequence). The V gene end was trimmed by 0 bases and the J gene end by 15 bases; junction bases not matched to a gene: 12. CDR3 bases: TGTGCCAGCAGTTTATCGTCAACAGGGGGCCTTAGGTACCTCCACTTT. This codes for CASSLSSTGGLRYLHF.

The CDR3: CASRSYRFANTGELFF. The DNA of the CDR3 is TGTGCCAGCAGATCCTACAGGTTCGCGAACACCGGGGAGCTGTTTTTT. This chain uses TRBV27 with TRBJ2-2, with D perhaps TRBD1 (5 bases). V lost 6 bases to trimming and J lost 0 bases, with 14 bases between them. The CDR3 covers 16 residues. In germline, CDR1 is MNHEY, CDR2 SMNVEV (reference sequence).

Written as DNA, the CDR3 is TGTGCCAGCAGCTCCACAGGGGTTCAAGAGACCCAGTACTTC. Translating gives CASSSTGVQETQYF. V usage is TRBV7-2 and J usage is TRBJ2-5; 7 nucleotides align to TRBD1. V lost 4 bases to trimming and J lost 2 bases; unmatched junction nucleotides: 4. Germline CDR1 SGHTA, CDR2 FQGNSA. CDR3 size: 14 residues.

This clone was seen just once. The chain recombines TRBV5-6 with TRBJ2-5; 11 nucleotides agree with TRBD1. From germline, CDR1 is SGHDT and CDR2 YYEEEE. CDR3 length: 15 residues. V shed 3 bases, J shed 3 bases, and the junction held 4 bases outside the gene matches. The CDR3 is CASSWAGQGEETQYF. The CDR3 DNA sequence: TGTGCCAGCAGCTGGGCGGGACAGGGGGAAGAGACCCAGTACTTC.

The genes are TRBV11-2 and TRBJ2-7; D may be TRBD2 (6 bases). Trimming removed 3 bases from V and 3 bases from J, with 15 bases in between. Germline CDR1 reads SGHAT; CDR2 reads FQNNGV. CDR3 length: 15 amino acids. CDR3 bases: TGTGCCAGCAGCTTGAATCGCGGGACTGGCTACGAGCAGTACTTC. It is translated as CASSLNRGTGYEQYF.